The T cell receptor (beta chain) described here comes from a study of cytomegalovirus exposure and HLA in healthy donors. Study observations and caveats: It was about 150 TCR beta chains that were listed as cytomegalovirus-associated. HLA alleles showed associations with 16,951 TCR beta sequences in a later analysis, at a 0.05 false discovery rate. In vitro confirmation showed three CMV-associated chains to be CMV antigen specific.

Germline CDR1 is SGHRS and CDR2 is YFSETQ. The CDR3 contains 15 residues. Trimming cost V 3 bases and J 2 bases, with 15 bases left between them. It was with 60 Vbeta and 13 Jbeta primers that the PCR ran. Method: immunoSEQ multiplex PCR; TCRdb's copy keeps in-frame clones and lacks some. The sample shows some 150,000 clones, 70% to 80% of them seen only once. As concerns this clone: As yet, its antigen is unknown.

The chain recombines TRBV5-1 with TRBJ2-7; D is perhaps TRBD1 (6 bases). This TCR was recovered from a man aged 30 to 39 in good health and CMV-seropositive. Input material: PBMCs. In DNA form, the CDR3 reads TGCGCCAGCAGCTCTGGACAGAGGGAGACCTACGAGCAGTACTTC. It yields the protein CASSSGQRETYEQYF.